The 20 T cell receptor beta chains reported below all come from one sample, sequenced in a study. Tregs were sorted as CD4+CD25+CD127-/low cells. TCRdb called the 5' RACE reads again in MiXCR, with one record for every CDR3 protein. This sample has over 40,000 distinct CDR3 sequences, with roughly a fifth found just once. Sequenced input: Tregs sorted from a lymph node. The receptors stem from a female donor with breast cancer.

As to this clonotype: The conserved closing phenylalanine or tryptophan is absent in this CDR3, likely reflecting a read error. The J gene is TRBJ2-3, the V gene TRBV7-3, with a weak D call TRBD2 (5 bases). This CDR3 has 17 residues. V lost 3 bases, J lost 2 bases, and 18 bases lay in between. Looked up from germline, CDR1 is SGHTA and CDR2 is FQGTGA. The CDR3 sequence is CASSLYGNPGSTDTQYV. DNA of the CDR3: TGTGCCAGCAGCTTGTACGGGAACCCGGGATCCACAGATACGCAGTATGTT.

In this sample, this clonotype turned up many times. The chain combines TRBV4-2 with TRBJ2-1; 10 bases map to TRBD2. Germline V gene lookup returns CDR1 LGHNA and CDR2 YNFKEQ. V trimming: 4 bases; J trimming: 4 bases; junction bases outside the gene matches: 7. CDR3 length equals 16 residues. The CDR3 DNA reads TGTGCCAGCAGCCCGTCCGGGACTAGCGTGTACAATGAGCAGTTCTTC. Its protein product is CASSPSGTSVYNEQFF.

The chain couples TRBV6-1 to TRBJ1-1, with D uncertain. Deletions cut 3 bases from V and 1 base from J, with 9 bases between. This CDR3 region has 14 residues. CDR1 and CDR2 from the germline V gene are MNHNS and SASEGT. The CDR3 DNA reads TGTGCCAGCAGTGACGCAAGCAGGAACACTGAAGCTTTCTTT. It specifies CASSDASRNTEAFF.

The table lists this clonotype with many counts. The rearrangement uses TRBV7-9 and TRBJ2-5; a possible D gene is TRBD2 (5 bases). The V and J ends lost 4 bases and 5 bases respectively, with 5 bases between them. The CDR3 runs to 11 residues. Germline V CDR1 and CDR2: SEHNR, FQNEAQ (reference sequence). The DNA for the CDR3 is TGTGCCAGCAGCTCGGGGGAGACCCAGTACTTC. As protein: CASSSGETQYF.

This clonotype has a handful of counts. The genes are TRBV7-8 and TRBJ1-2; D not certain. The germline CDR1 and CDR2 sequences are SGHVS and FQNEAQ. With 0 bases removed from V and 7 bases from J, the gap between germline ends came to 9 bases. The CDR3 consists of 13 residues. The CDR3 DNA is TGTGCCAGCAGCTTAGCCGAGGCTGGTGGCTACACCTTC. Its translation is CASSLAEAGGYTF. The whole variable domain, filled in from reference TRBV7-8 and TRBJ1-2, reads GAGVSQSPRYKVAKRGQDVALRCDPISGHVSLFWYQQALGQGPEFLTYFQNEAQLDKSGLPSDRFFAERPEGSVSTLKIQRTQQEDSAVYLCASSLAEAGGYTFGSGTRLTVV.

This clonotype showed up many times. The chain carries TRBV5-1 and TRBJ2-3; 7 bases agree with TRBD2. Germline CDR1 reads SGHRS; CDR2 reads YFSETQ. Trimming at V came to 1 base and at J to 4 bases, leaving 9 bases not matched to a gene. This CDR3 spans 16 amino acids. The CDR3 spells CASSLRLRESADTQYF. The CDR3 bases are TGCGCCAGCAGCTTGCGCTTGCGGGAGTCGGCAGATACGCAGTATTTT.

This clonotype was counted many times. V is TRBV11-3 and J is TRBJ2-3; 11 bases match TRBD1. The CDR3 consists of 16 residues. CDR1 and CDR2 from the germline V gene are SGHNT and YENEEA. The ends lost 2 bases at V and 3 bases at J; junction bases unmatched: 4. The CDR3 protein is CASSLRGQGVTDTQYF. The CDR3 nucleotides are TGTGCCAGCAGCTTAAGGGGACAGGGGGTAACAGATACGCAGTATTTT.

This clonotype was picked up a small number of times. The rearrangement uses TRBV4-1 and TRBJ1-5, with TRBD1 matching over 10 bases. Germline V lookup: CDR1 MGHRA, CDR2 YSYEKL. The V segment lost 4 bases and the J segment 4 bases; nucleotides outside the gene matches: 1. The CDR3 loop spans 14 amino acids. The CDR3 protein is CASSRQGANQPQHF. DNA for the CDR3: TGCGCCAGCAGCCGACAGGGGGCGAATCAGCCCCAGCATTTT.

Comments on this clonotype: This may come from a read error, since a much larger clone is one base off. The V call is TRBV28, the J call TRBJ2-7; D call uncertain. The germline V and J ends were trimmed by 5 bases and 6 bases, with 20 bases remaining between them. Germline values: CDR1 MDHEN, CDR2 SYDVKM. CDR3 size: 15 residues. The CDR3 nucleotides are TGTGCCAGCAGTCTTTTTGGGATGAGGACGGGCGAGCAGTACTTC. This gives the protein CASSLFGMRTGEQYF.

This clonotype has just a few counts. The rearrangement uses TRBV27 and TRBJ1-6; 7 nucleotides match TRBD1. Losses at the gene ends were 3 bases for V and 9 bases for J; bases not matched to a gene: 5. This CDR3 has 14 amino acids. CDR1 is MNHEY and CDR2 is SMNVEV in the germline V gene (reference sequence). The CDR3 DNA reads as TGTGCCAGCAGTTTGACAGGGCATTTTTCACCCCTCCACTTT. Protein sequence: CASSLTGHFSPLHF.

The chain has TRBV9 and TRBJ2-1, with D hard to call. Looked up from germline, CDR1 is SGDLS and CDR2 is YYNGEE. The CDR3 contains 13 residues. Trimming pared 0 bases from V and 3 bases from J, leaving 4 bases between. CDR3: CASSVADYNEQFF. Written as DNA, the CDR3 is TGTGCCAGCAGCGTAGCTGACTACAATGAGCAGTTCTTC. The entire variable domain, with the rest obtained from reference TRBV9 and TRBJ2-1, is as follows: DSGVTQTPKHLITATGQRVTLRCSPRSGDLSVYWYQQSLDQGLQFLIQYYNGEERAKGNILERFSAQQFPDLHSELNLSSLELGDSALYFCASSVADYNEQFFGPGTRLTVL.

At least ten counts were recorded for this clonotype. The V and J genes are TRBV27 and TRBJ2-3; 9 nucleotides align to TRBD2. The CDR3 runs 16 residues. Trimming took 5 bases from V and 1 from J; bases not matched to a gene: 7. Germline CDR1 is MNHEY and CDR2 is SMNVEV (reference sequence). As DNA, the CDR3 is TGTGCCAGCAGTCGGACACTAGCGGGCCGCACAGATACGCAGTATTTT. Translating gives CASSRTLAGRTDTQYF.

This clonotype was seen only a few times. J is TRBJ2-2 and V is TRBV5-5; 8 nucleotides line up with TRBD1. This CDR3 contains 15 residues. The trim removed 4 bases at V and 1 base at J, leaving 3 bases unmatched. CDR1 and CDR2 from the germline V gene are SGHKS and YYEKEE (reference sequence). This CDR3 is CASSPTGVNTGELFF. In DNA form, the CDR3 reads TGTGCCAGCAGCCCGACAGGGGTGAACACCGGGGAGCTGTTTTTT. The full variable domain, rest sourced from reference TRBV5-5 and TRBJ2-2, is DAGVTQSPTHLIKTRGQQVTLRCSPISGHKSVSWYQQVLGQGPQFIFQYYEKEERGRGNFPDRFSARQFPNYSSELNVNALLLGDSALYLCASSPTGVNTGELFFGEGSRLTVL.

Comment on this clonotype: Sequence at one end of the junction differs from germline and may be a read error. This rearrangement joins TRBV4-2 to TRBJ2-1; D might be TRBD1 or TRBD2, each matching 5 bases. There are 14 residues in the CDR3. Germline CDR1 LGHNA, CDR2 YNFKEQ. The CDR3 spells CTSSHDQGVSEQFF. The CDR3 DNA sequence: TGTACCAGCAGCCACGACCAGGGAGTAAGTGAGCAGTTCTTC.

This clonotype has a count of ten or more. The chain joins TRBV5-1 to TRBJ2-6, with TRBD2 matching over 13 bases. Germline CDR1 reads SGHRS; CDR2 reads YFSETQ. This CDR3 comprises 16 residues. Losses at the gene ends were 6 bases for V and 3 bases for J; bases not matched to a gene: 3. The CDR3 region has the DNA TGCGCCAGCACCGGACTAGCGGGAGATGGGGCCAACGTCCTGACTTTC. This gives the protein CASTGLAGDGANVLTF.

Regarding this clonotype: A much larger clone is a single base away; this may be a read error. The chain uses TRBV9 and TRBJ2-5; no definite D call. CDR1 is SGDLS and CDR2 is YYNGEE in the germline V gene. The CDR3 runs 14 residues. V was clipped by 3 bases and J by 2 bases, with 11 bases between them. In DNA form, the CDR3 reads TGTGCCAGCAGCGCAGCGTCCGAGCAAGAGACCCAGTACTTC. Amino acid sequence: CASSAASEQETQYF.

V gene TRBV4-1 combines with J gene TRBJ2-7; D gene uncertain. The V end lost 4 bases, the J end lost 5 bases, and 15 bases lay between the germline ends. Germline CDR1 is MGHRA and CDR2 is YSYEKL. The CDR3 sequence is 14 residues long. This CDR3 is CASSLEIRADEQYF. The CDR3, as DNA: TGCGCCAGCAGCCTAGAAATTCGGGCCGACGAGCAGTACTTC.

This clonotype was detected ten times or more. The chain recombines TRBV12-3 or TRBV12-4 with TRBJ1-3, with D hard to call. The CDR3 is 13 residues long. V was pared by 6 bases and J by 4 bases, with 10 bases between. CDR3 bases: TGTGCCAGCAGCCCTACCGTGGGAAACACCATATATTTT. It yields the protein CASSPTVGNTIYF.

This clonotype was counted at least ten times. The rearrangement joins TRBV7-2 to TRBJ2-5; a possible D gene is TRBD1 (6 bases). CDR1 and CDR2 (germline): SGHTA, FQGNSA. The CDR3 has 17 amino acids. Trimming left V 5 bases short and J 5 bases short, with 24 bases between. CDR3 in amino acids: CASSDPWGQGGRETQYF. As DNA, the CDR3 is TGTGCCAGCAGCGACCCATGGGGGCAGGGTGGAAGGGAGACCCAGTACTTC.

The CDR3: CAWSDGKGDYPQYF. DNA of the CDR3: TGTGCCTGGAGCGACGGGAAGGGGGATTATCCGCAGTATTTT. The rearrangement uses TRBV30 and TRBJ2-3; D perhaps matches TRBD1 (6 bases). CDR1 GTSNPN and CDR2 SVGIG come from the germline V gene (reference sequence). The CDR3 length is 14 residues. V lost 3 bases to trimming and J lost 10 bases, with 20 bases between them.